Listed below are T cell receptor beta chains from one sample, sequenced in a study of spatial heterogeneity in lung cancer. Each CDR3 protein gets one entry after TCRdb re-called the 5' RACE reads with MiXCR. The table has approximately 82,000 distinct CDR3 sequences, around an eighth seen once. This specimen consisted of PBMCs, obtained at surgery. The receptors come from a male donor with early-stage non-small cell lung cancer. Each CDR3 is given with its conserved first and last residue. The order of the fields is V gene, J gene, D gene, clone size, CDR3 protein, CDR3 DNA. D genes are given only for firm matches. Expanded clones are given a class, and other clones once, few, many or no size at all.

>TRBV6-2/TRBV6-3|TRBJ2-1|-|-
CASRLPGADINEQFF
TGTGCCAGCAGGCTCCCGGGGGCTGATATCAATGAGCAGTTCTTC
>TRBV20-1|TRBJ1-1|-|-
CSSPREMNTEAFF
TGCAGTTCGCCACGGGAAATGAACACTGAAGCTTTCTTT
>TRBV3-2|TRBJ2-7|-|few
CASSQGLHGPLGEQYF
TGTGCCAGCAGCCAAGGACTCCACGGCCCTCTGGGCGAGCAGTACTTC
>TRBV12-3/TRBV12-4|TRBJ2-7|-|few
CASSLGVRPYEQYF
TGTGCCAGCAGTTTGGGGGTCCGTCCCTACGAGCAGTACTTC
>TRBV7-2|TRBJ1-2|-|-
CASSGSEQGINYGYTF
TGTGCCAGCAGCGGATCTGAGCAGGGGATTAACTATGGCTACACCTTC
>TRBV29-1|TRBJ1-2|-|many
CSVGGGPPGGYTF
TGCAGCGTGGGGGGGGGACCCCCCGGTGGCTACACCTTC
>TRBV6-5|TRBJ1-2|-|-
CASSYSGGRIDGYTF
TGTGCCAGCAGTTACTCTGGCGGGAGGATTGACGGCTACACCTTC
>TRBV6-1|TRBJ1-1|-|few
CASSEVNTEAFF
TGTGCCAGCAGTGAAGTGAACACTGAAGCTTTCTTT
>TRBV7-9|TRBJ1-1|TRBD1|-
CASSDRTGTNTEAFF
TGTGCCAGCAGCGACCGGACAGGGACGAACACTGAAGCTTTCTTT
>TRBV18|TRBJ1-1|-|-
CASSPMQGRDTEAFF
TGTGCCAGCTCACCCATGCAGGGGAGGGACACTGAAGCTTTCTTT
>TRBV30|TRBJ2-3|-|-
CAWSGGLPSDTQYF
TGTGCCTGGAGTGGCGGGCTACCGAGTGATACGCAGTATTTT
>TRBV14|TRBJ2-5|-|few
CASSQDGSLSDETQYF
TGTGCCAGCAGCCAAGATGGGAGTCTTTCGGATGAGACCCAGTACTTC
>TRBV6-1|TRBJ2-7|TRBD2|few
CASSEVSGESYEQYF
TGTGCCAGCAGTGAAGTCAGCGGGGAGTCCTACGAGCAGTACTTC